The 9 T cell receptor beta chains given below trace back to one sample, sequenced in a study of blood T cell repertoires in COVID-19. TCRdb's table, derived via immunoSEQ multiplex PCR, lists solely in-frame clones and lacks some. The sample consists of roughly 250,000 clones, 80% to 85% of them appearing once. Material for sequencing was peripheral blood. Source of these receptors: a woman aged 55 to 70 with active or convalescent COVID-19.

The chain links TRBV7-2 to TRBJ2-3, with D uncertain. CDR3 length equals 13 residues. Trimming stripped 6 bases from V and 0 bases from J, with 7 bases between. CDR1 SGHTA and CDR2 FQGNSA come from the germline V gene. This chain's CDR3 is CASSLYSTDTQYF. CDR3 bases: TGTGCCAGCAGTCTCTATAGCACAGATACGCAGTATTTT.

The chain couples TRBV19 to TRBJ1-1, with a tentative D call TRBD1 (6 bases). CDR3 length: 15 amino acids. Germline lookup yields CDR1 LNHDA and CDR2 SQIVND (reference sequence). The V end lost 6 bases, the J end lost 4 bases, and 18 bases lay between the germline ends. The CDR3 DNA follows: TGTGCCAGTAGGCCCCCAGGGGTGAAGAGCACTGAAGCTTTCTTT. This encodes CASRPPGVKSTEAFF.

The V call is TRBV6-5, the J call TRBJ2-2; D perhaps matches TRBD2 (5 bases). Germline V lookup: CDR1 MNHEY, CDR2 SVGAGI. The CDR3 runs 15 residues. Deletions cut 6 bases from V and 2 bases from J, with 13 bases between. The CDR3 protein is CASRRTGSNTGELFF. DNA of the CDR3: TGTGCCAGCAGGAGGACTGGCTCCAACACCGGGGAGCTGTTTTTT.

The rearrangement links TRBV2 to TRBJ1-4, with a tentative D call TRBD1 (6 bases). Trimming stripped 5 bases from V and 3 bases from J, with 13 bases between. The CDR3 has 15 amino acids. CDR1 is SNHLY, CDR2 FYNNEI, per germline. The CDR3 DNA sequence: TGTGCCAGCAGTCCCAGACAGGAACCTAATGAAAAACTGTTTTTT. The encoded protein is CASSPRQEPNEKLFF.

The CDR3 here is CASSIGKSQETQYF. The CDR3 bases are TGTGCCAGTAGTATCGGGAAGAGCCAAGAGACCCAGTACTTC. V gene TRBV19 combines with J gene TRBJ2-5; tentative D call: TRBD2 (5 bases). This CDR3 comprises 14 residues. The V and J ends lost 3 bases and 1 base respectively, with 9 bases between them. In germline, CDR1 is LNHDA, CDR2 SQIVND (reference sequence).

The chain combines TRBV7-9 with TRBJ1-1; 7 bases agree with TRBD1. Per the germline V gene, CDR1 is SEHNR and CDR2 is FQNEAQ (reference sequence). The CDR3 has 13 residues. J gave up 6 bases and V 2 bases, and 3 bases lay outside the gene matches. CDR3 sequence reads: CASSLQGVPEAFF. In DNA, the CDR3 is TGTGCCAGCAGCTTACAGGGGGTCCCTGAAGCTTTCTTT.

V is TRBV6-6 and J is TRBJ2-7, with a weak D call TRBD2 (5 bases). The CDR3 sequence is 15 residues long. With 8 bases removed from V and 6 bases from J, the gap between germline ends came to 23 bases. Looked up from germline, CDR1 is MNHNY and CDR2 is SVGAGI (reference sequence). CDR3 DNA sequence: TGTGCCAGCGGGCATGGGCGGGCTAAGGATCGCGAGCAGTACTTC. Amino acids: CASGHGRAKDREQYF.

The rearrangement uses TRBV5-1 and TRBJ2-1, with 11 bases that match TRBD2. The CDR3 is 16 residues long. J gave up 4 bases and V 4 bases, and 7 bases lay outside the gene matches. The germline gives CDR1 SGHRS, CDR2 YFSETQ. The CDR3 sequence is CASSPSLAGGYNEQFF. The CDR3 DNA follows: TGCGCCAGCAGCCCATCTCTAGCGGGGGGTTACAATGAGCAGTTCTTC.

The chain carries TRBV20-1 and TRBJ1-6, with D maybe TRBD1 (6 bases). Germline V gene sequence: CDR1 DFQATT, CDR2 SNEGSKA (reference sequence). The V and J ends lost 1 base and 15 bases respectively, with 10 bases between them. This CDR3 has 11 residues. Written as DNA, the CDR3 is TGCAGTGCTAGAGTCGGGACAAGCCTCCACTTT. It yields the protein CSARVGTSLHF.